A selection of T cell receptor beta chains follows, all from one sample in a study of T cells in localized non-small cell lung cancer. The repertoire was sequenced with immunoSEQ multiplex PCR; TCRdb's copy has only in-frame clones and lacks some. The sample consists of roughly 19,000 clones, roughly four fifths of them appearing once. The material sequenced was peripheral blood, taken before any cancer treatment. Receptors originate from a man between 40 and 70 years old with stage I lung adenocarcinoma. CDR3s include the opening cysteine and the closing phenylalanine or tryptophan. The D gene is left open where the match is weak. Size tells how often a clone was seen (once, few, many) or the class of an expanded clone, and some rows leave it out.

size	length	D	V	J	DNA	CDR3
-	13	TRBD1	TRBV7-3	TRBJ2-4	TGTGCCAGCGGGACAGTTTGGGGAAACATTCAGTACTTC	CASGTVWGNIQYF
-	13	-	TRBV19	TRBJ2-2	TGTGCCAGTAGTATCGGGAGCACCGGGGAGCTGTTTTTT	CASSIGSTGELFF
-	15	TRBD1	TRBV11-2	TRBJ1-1	TGTGCCAGCAGCTTTTCGACAGGGTCGATCACTGAAGCTTTCTTT	CASSFSTGSITEAFF
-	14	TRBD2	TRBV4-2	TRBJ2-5	TGTGCCAGCAGCCCTGGACTAGCTCAAGAGACCCAGTACTTC	CASSPGLAQETQYF
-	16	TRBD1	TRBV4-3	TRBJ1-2	TGCGCCAGCAGCCAATACCGGGACAGGGCATTCTATGGCTACACCTTC	CASSQYRDRAFYGYTF
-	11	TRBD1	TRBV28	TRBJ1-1	TGTGCCATCACAGGGGACACTGAAGCTTTCTTT	CAITGDTEAFF
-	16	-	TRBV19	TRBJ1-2	TGTGCCAGTAGGATGCCCAGCAGGGAGACTAACTATGGCTACACCTTC	CASRMPSRETNYGYTF
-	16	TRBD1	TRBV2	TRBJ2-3	TGTGCCAGCACTTCCCTCGGACAGGGAACGGCGGATACGCAGTATTTT	CASTSLGQGTADTQYF
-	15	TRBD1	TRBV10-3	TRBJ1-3	TGTGCCATCAGACTGGGACAGGGGATGGGAAACACCATATATTTT	CAIRLGQGMGNTIYF
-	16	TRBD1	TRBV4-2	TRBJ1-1	TGTGCCAGCAGCCAAAGTTCAACAGGGGTGAACACTGAAGCTTTCTTT	CASSQSSTGVNTEAFF
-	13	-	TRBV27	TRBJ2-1	TGTGCCAGCAGTTCTGGACAGATCAATGAGCAGTTCTTC	CASSSGQINEQFF
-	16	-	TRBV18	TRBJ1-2	TGTGCCAGCTCACCACCAATCTCACCACTTACCGACGGCTACACCTTC	CASSPPISPLTDGYTF
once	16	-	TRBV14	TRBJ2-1	TGTGCCAGCAGCCAAGAAGTTAAGTGGATAGGCAATGAGCAGTTCTTC	CASSQEVKWIGNEQFF
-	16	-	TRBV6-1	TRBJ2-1	TGTGCCAGCAGTGAAGCATGGGTAGGGTCCTACAATGAGCAGTTCTTC	CASSEAWVGSYNEQFF
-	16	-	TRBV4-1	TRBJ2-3	TGCGCCAGCAGACCCCAGGAGGGGGGTTTCACAGATACGCAGTATTTT	CASRPQEGGFTDTQYF
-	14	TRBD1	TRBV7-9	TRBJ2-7	TGTGCCAGCAGCCGAGGGGGAACAGGGGCCGAGCAGTACTTC	CASSRGGTGAEQYF
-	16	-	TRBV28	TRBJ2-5	TGTGCCAGCAGTTTAGGGGACACCCCAAGTCGGAAGACCCAGTACTTC	CASSLGDTPSRKTQYF
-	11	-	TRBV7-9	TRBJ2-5	TGTGCCAGCAGCAAGCGGGAGACCCAGTACTTC	CASSKRETQYF
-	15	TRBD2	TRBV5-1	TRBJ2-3	TGCGCCAGCAGCCCCCCGGGGGGGACCACAGATACGCAGTATTTT	CASSPPGGTTDTQYF
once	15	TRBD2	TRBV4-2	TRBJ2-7	TGTGCCAGCAGCCGACTAGCGGGAGGGTACGACGAGCAGTACTTC	CASSRLAGGYDEQYF
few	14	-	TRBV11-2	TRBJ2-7	TGTGCCAGCAGCGTACAGGGTATAATCTACGAGCAGTACTTC	CASSVQGIIYEQYF
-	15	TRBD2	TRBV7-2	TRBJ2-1	TGTGCCAGCAGCCATGGACTAGTCTACTACAATGAGCAGTTCTTC	CASSHGLVYYNEQFF
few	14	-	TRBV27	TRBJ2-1	TGTGCCAGCAGTTTAAACAGACCCTACAATGAGCAGTTCTTC	CASSLNRPYNEQFF
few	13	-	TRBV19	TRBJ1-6	TGTGCCAGTAGTGTGGACCTCAATTCACCCCTCCACTTT	CASSVDLNSPLHF
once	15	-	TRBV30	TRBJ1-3	TGTGCCTGCTTGGGGGTCGGACAATCTGGAAACACCATATATTTT	CACLGVGQSGNTIYF
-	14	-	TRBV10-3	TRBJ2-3	TGTGCCATCAGTGAGGTGGTGCGGGAAGATACGCAGTATTTT	CAISEVVREDTQYF